This T cell receptor beta chain was observed in a study of blood T cell repertoires in COVID-19. Study at large: Nucleic acid was either cDNA or gDNA, and it came from T cells, B-cell-depleted T cells, or PBMCs.

CDR1 MNHEY and CDR2 SVGEGT come from the germline V gene. V dropped 2 bases and J dropped 3 bases, with 11 bases sitting between them. The CDR3 is made up of 15 amino acids. TCRdb keeps only in-frame clones here, not all; method: immunoSEQ multiplex PCR. The sample includes 250,000 to 350,000 clones, roughly 84% of them seen just once. The chain combines TRBV6-2 or TRBV6-3 with TRBJ2-1, with TRBD1 as a possible D gene (6 bases). The specimen sequenced was peripheral blood. This sequence was found in a human donor with COVID-19, enrolled during active disease. The donor label of this sample is uncertain. CDR3 sequence: CASSYPTGNYNEQFF. The DNA of the CDR3 is TGTGCCAGCAGTTACCCCACAGGGAACTACAATGAGCAGTTCTTC.